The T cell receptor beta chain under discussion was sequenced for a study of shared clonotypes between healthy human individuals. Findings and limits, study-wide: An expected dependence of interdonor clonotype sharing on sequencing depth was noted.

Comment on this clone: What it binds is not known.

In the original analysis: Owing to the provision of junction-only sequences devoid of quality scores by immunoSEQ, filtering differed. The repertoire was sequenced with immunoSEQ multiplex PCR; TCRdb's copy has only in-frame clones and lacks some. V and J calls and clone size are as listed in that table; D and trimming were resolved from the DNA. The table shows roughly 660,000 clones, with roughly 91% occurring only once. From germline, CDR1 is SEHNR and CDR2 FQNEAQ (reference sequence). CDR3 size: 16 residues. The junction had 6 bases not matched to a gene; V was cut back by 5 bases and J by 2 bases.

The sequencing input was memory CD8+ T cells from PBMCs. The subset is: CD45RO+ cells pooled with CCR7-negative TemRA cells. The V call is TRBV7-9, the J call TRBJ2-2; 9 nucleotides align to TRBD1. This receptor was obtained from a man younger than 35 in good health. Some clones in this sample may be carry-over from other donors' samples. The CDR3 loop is CASSPGTGPNTGELFF. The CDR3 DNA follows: TGTGCCAGCAGCCCGGGGACAGGGCCAAACACCGGGGAGCTGTTTTTT.